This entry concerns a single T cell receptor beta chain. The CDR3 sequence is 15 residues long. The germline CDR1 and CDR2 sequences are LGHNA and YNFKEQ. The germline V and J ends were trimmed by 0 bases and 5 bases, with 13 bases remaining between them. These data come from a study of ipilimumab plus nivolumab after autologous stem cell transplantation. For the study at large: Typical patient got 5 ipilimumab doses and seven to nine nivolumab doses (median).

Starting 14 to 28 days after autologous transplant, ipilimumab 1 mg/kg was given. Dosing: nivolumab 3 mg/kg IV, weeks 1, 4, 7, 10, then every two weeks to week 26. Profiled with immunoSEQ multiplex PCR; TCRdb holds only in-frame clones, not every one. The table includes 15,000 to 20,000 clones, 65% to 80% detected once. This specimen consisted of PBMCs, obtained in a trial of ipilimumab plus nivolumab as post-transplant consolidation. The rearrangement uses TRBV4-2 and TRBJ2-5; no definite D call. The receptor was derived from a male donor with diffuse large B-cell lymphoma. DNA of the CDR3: TGTGCCAGCAGCCAAGATAAAACCGTCCGGGAGACCCAGTACTTC. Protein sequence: CASSQDKTVRETQYF.